This T cell receptor (beta chain) originates from a study of cytomegalovirus exposure and HLA in healthy donors. Per germline, CDR1 SEHNR and CDR2 FQNEAQ (reference sequence). CDR3 length: 13 residues. Points on this clone: A read error may produce the germline difference seen at one junction end.

TCRdb's copy holds only in-frame clones and misses some; the assay was immunoSEQ multiplex PCR. The repertoire holds some 130,000 clones, with about 86% as singletons. Sequences were obtained from PBMCs. This sequence joins TRBV7-9 and TRBJ2-1, with TRBD2 as a possible D gene (6 bases). The receptor's source is a man aged 18 to 29 in good health and CMV-seronegative. The CDR3 reads CASGFGGNGEQFF. Here the CDR3 DNA reads TGTGCCAGCGGCTTTGGAGGGAACGGTGAGCAGTTCTTC.